The 30 T cell receptor beta chains presented below share a single source sample, sequenced in a study of blood T cells in healthy people across ages. A second PCR of about 6 to 12 cycles used a sample-barcoded 5' primer and a J-beta primer mix. A single record per CDR3 protein comes from TCRdb applying MiXCR to the 5' RACE reads. The sample comprises 790,000 or so distinct CDR3 sequences, more than 50% of which are singletons, and around 25% rests with the top ten. The sample consisted of blood. The source is a man aged 40-49 years in good health.

This sequence joins TRBV6-1 and TRBJ2-7; TRBD2 matches 7 bases. Germline values: CDR1 MNHNS, CDR2 SASEGT. The V segment lost 8 bases and the J segment 2 bases; nucleotides outside the gene matches: 12. The CDR3 is 15 amino acids. In nucleotides, the CDR3 is TGTGCCAGCGGGGAGGGGATCTATTCAGCCTACGAGCAGTACTTC. It encodes CASGEGIYSAYEQYF.

The chain employs TRBV6-6 and TRBJ2-5, with D possibly being TRBD1 or TRBD2 (5 bases each). The CDR3 contains 15 residues. The V end was cut by 5 bases, the J end by 0 bases, with 13 bases between. The germline V gene encodes CDR1 MNHNY and CDR2 SVGAGI (reference sequence). The CDR3 sequence is CASSITGADQETQYF. The CDR3 nucleotides read TGTGCCAGCAGTATCACAGGAGCGGACCAAGAGACCCAGTACTTC.

The chain combines TRBV4-3 with TRBJ2-4, with 13 bases that match TRBD2. The CDR3 is made up of 17 amino acids. Germline loops: CDR1 LGHNA, CDR2 YSLEER. The J segment lost 8 bases and the V segment lost 2 bases, leaving 9 bases of the junction unmatched. The CDR3 region is CASSQRTSGSYRDIQYF. CDR3 DNA: TGCGCCAGCAGCCAAAGGACTAGCGGGAGTTATAGGGACATTCAGTACTTC.

This chain connects TRBV5-6 to TRBJ1-5; 9 nucleotides agree with TRBD1. V shed 2 bases, J shed 4 bases, and the junction held 19 bases outside the gene matches. The CDR3 is 20 amino acids. Germline V gene sequence: CDR1 SGHDT, CDR2 YYEEEE. CDR3: CASSLRPRGQGIMRNQPQHF. In DNA form, the CDR3 reads TGTGCCAGCAGCTTAAGGCCACGCGGACAGGGGATTATGAGGAATCAGCCCCAGCATTTT.

At least ten counts were recorded for this clonotype. This sequence joins TRBV4-3 and TRBJ2-1; 8 nucleotides align to TRBD2. Germline CDR1 reads LGHNA; CDR2 reads YSLEER. CDR3 length: 15 amino acids. V was clipped by 6 bases and J by 2 bases; unmatched bases: 6. DNA for the CDR3: TGCGCCAGCAGTACGGGGGGGGGAACCTACAATGAGCAGTTCTTC. Translating gives CASSTGGGTYNEQFF.

This clonotype was seen a single time. V and J are TRBV9 and TRBJ1-2, with a possible D match to TRBD1 (6 bases). V lost 1 base to trimming and J lost 2 bases, with 15 bases between them. CDR1 SGDLS and CDR2 YYNGEE come from the germline V gene. This CDR3 has 16 residues. The CDR3 is CASSVSGGGGNYGYTF. The DNA of the CDR3 is TGTGCCAGCAGCGTATCGGGGGGCGGCGGGAACTATGGCTACACCTTC.

This clonotype was counted a single time. V and J are TRBV7-2 and TRBJ1-4; D gene unclear. This CDR3 has 14 amino acids. Between the trimmed V and J ends, which lost 0 bases and 6 bases, there was a span of 8 bases. Germline CDR1 and CDR2: SGHTA and FQGNSA. CDR3 sequence (DNA): TGTGCCAGCAGCTTAGCCGAGGGTCATGAAAAACTGTTTTTT. Translating it yields CASSLAEGHEKLFF. The variable domain in full, completed from reference TRBV7-2 and TRBJ1-4, reads GAGVSQSPSNKVTEKGKDVELRCDPISGHTALYWYRQSLGQGLEFLIYFQGNSAPDKSGLPSDRFSAERTGGSVSTLTIQRTQQEDSAVYLCASSLAEGHEKLFFGSGTQLSVL.

This clonotype was detected only a few times. The V and J genes are TRBV25-1 and TRBJ2-7, with 10 bases that match TRBD2. V gave up 2 bases and J gave up 6 bases; unmatched junction bases: 4. This CDR3 region has 14 residues. Germline V lookup: CDR1 MGHDK, CDR2 SYGVNS. The CDR3 reads CASSEALAGREQYF. The CDR3 nucleotides are TGTGCCAGCAGTGAAGCACTAGCGGGGCGCGAGCAGTACTTC.

This clonotype was detected ten times or more. V and J are TRBV7-9 and TRBJ2-1, with a tentative D call TRBD1 (5 bases). The CDR3 is 15 residues long. Trimming took 0 bases from V and 6 from J, leaving 12 bases between them. Germline V gene lookup returns CDR1 SEHNR and CDR2 FQNEAQ (reference sequence). CDR3 protein: CASSLASGWRNEQFF. The DNA of the CDR3 is TGTGCCAGCAGCTTAGCGTCAGGGTGGCGCAATGAGCAGTTCTTC.

This clonotype showed up just a few times. The chain links TRBV12-3 or TRBV12-4 to TRBJ2-5; perhaps D is TRBD1 or TRBD2 (5 bases each). The length of the CDR3 is 15 residues. The V and J ends lost 8 bases and 5 bases respectively, with 21 bases between them. DNA of the CDR3: TGTGCCAGCGTCCAAGGGGACCGTGGGGTCGAGACCCAGTACTTC. Its translation is CASVQGDRGVETQYF.

The chain carries TRBV15 and TRBJ2-2; D may be TRBD1 (5 bases). The V end lost 4 bases, the J end lost 4 bases, and 13 bases lay between the germline ends. CDR3 length: 15 residues. Germline loops: CDR1 LNHNV, CDR2 YYDKDF (reference sequence). CDR3 residues: CATSMRQGATGELFF. Written as DNA, the CDR3 is TGTGCCACCAGCATGCGTCAGGGTGCCACCGGGGAGCTGTTTTTT.

V usage is TRBV2 and J usage is TRBJ2-5; the D gene is possibly TRBD2 (7 bases). Germline CDR1 SNHLY, CDR2 FYNNEI. The length of the CDR3 is 14 residues. With 3 bases removed from V and 2 bases from J, the gap between germline ends came to 10 bases. The CDR3 protein is CASSERGRQETQYF. The CDR3 DNA reads as TGTGCCAGCAGTGAGCGGGGGCGACAAGAGACCCAGTACTTC.

In regard to this clonotype: This may be a read error, as it is one base from a much larger clone. V and J are TRBV15 and TRBJ2-1; D remains unclear. CDR3 length equals 14 residues. Germline V lookup: CDR1 LNHNV, CDR2 YYDKDF (reference sequence). The CDR3 region has the DNA TGTGCCGCCAGCCCACCGGTGTCCTGGAATGAGCAGTTCTTC. Amino acids: CAASPPVSWNEQFF.

The gene calls are TRBV29-1 and TRBJ2-7; TRBD2 might be the D (5 bases). The CDR3 length is 14 residues. Germline V gene lookup returns CDR1 SQVTM and CDR2 ANQGSEA. V lost 4 bases to trimming and J lost 2 bases, with 15 bases between them. CDR3 sequence (DNA): TGCAGCGTTGCCTACCCTGACGGGACCTACGAGCAGTACTTC. Translating it yields CSVAYPDGTYEQYF.

The chain combines TRBV5-1 with TRBJ2-2; no firm D call. The CDR3 length is 15 residues. V was pared by 0 bases and J by 4 bases, with 10 bases between. The germline V gene has CDR1 SGHRS and CDR2 YFSETQ. As DNA, the CDR3 is TGCGCCAGCAGCTTGGGTCAACTTGCCACCGGGGAGCTGTTTTTT. Translated: CASSLGQLATGELFF. The full variable domain, rest sourced from reference TRBV5-1 and TRBJ2-2, is KAGVTQTPRYLIKTRGQQVTLSCSPISGHRSVSWYQQTPGQGLQFLFEYFSETQRNKGNFPGRFSGRQFSNSRSEMNVSTLELGDSALYLCASSLGQLATGELFFGEGSRLTVL.

V is TRBV29-1 and J is TRBJ2-7; D may be TRBD1 or TRBD2 (6 bases each). Germline CDR1 and CDR2: SQVTM and ANQGSEA. V dropped 1 base and J dropped 2 bases, with 15 bases sitting between them. The CDR3 contains 15 residues. CDR3 region: CSVEGGLAPAYEQYF. The CDR3 bases are TGCAGCGTTGAAGGGGGGCTAGCGCCCGCCTACGAGCAGTACTTC.

This clonotype was observed a handful of times. The V gene is TRBV27, the J gene TRBJ2-1; unclear D gene. The germline V gene has CDR1 MNHEY and CDR2 SMNVEV (reference sequence). V was cut by 4 bases and J by 3 bases, with 7 bases left in between. The length of the CDR3 is 13 residues. The CDR3 here is CASSSRIYNEQFF. CDR3 sequence (DNA): TGTGCCAGCAGTTCCCGAATCTACAATGAGCAGTTCTTC.

This clonotype has just a few counts. This chain's CDR3 is CASKKTGLMLADTQYF. The CDR3 region has the DNA TGTGCCAGCAAGAAAACAGGGTTGATGTTGGCAGATACGCAGTATTTT. The chain links TRBV2 to TRBJ2-3, with D maybe TRBD1 (6 bases). Germline loops: CDR1 SNHLY, CDR2 FYNNEI. V shed 7 bases and J shed 4 bases, with 21 bases lying between them. The CDR3 runs to 16 residues.

This clonotype occurred many times. The rearrangement links TRBV12-3 or TRBV12-4 to TRBJ2-1; possibly TRBD2 for D (6 bases). The germline V and J ends were trimmed by 6 bases and 0 bases, with 9 bases remaining between them. The CDR3 runs 14 residues. The CDR3 DNA reads as TGTGCCAGCAGCTTGGGGGGCTCCTACAATGAGCAGTTCTTC. It codes for CASSLGGSYNEQFF.

The chain is built from TRBV6-4 and TRBJ2-1; D possibly matches TRBD1 or TRBD2 (5 bases each). V was trimmed by 6 bases and J by 4 bases, leaving 19 bases between them. The CDR3 has 16 residues. The V gene's germline CDR1 is MRHNA and CDR2 SNTAGT. CDR3 nucleotides: TGTGCCAGCAGCCTCTATTCAGGGAGTTCTTACAATGAGCAGTTCTTC. Translated: CASSLYSGSSYNEQFF.

This clonotype has a handful of counts. The chain is built from TRBV25-1 and TRBJ1-4; 9 nucleotides align to TRBD1. Trimming removed 3 bases from V and 2 bases from J; junction bases left unmatched: 4. CDR1 MGHDK and CDR2 SYGVNS come from the germline V gene. The CDR3 covers 16 residues. The CDR3: CASSDRQGGTNEKLFF. The CDR3 DNA is TGTGCCAGCAGTGACAGACAGGGGGGGACTAATGAAAAACTGTTTTTT.

This clonotype was picked up one time. The chain combines TRBV7-6 with TRBJ2-1; 12 bases line up with TRBD2. J gave up 7 bases and V 5 bases, and 12 bases lay outside the gene matches. The CDR3 has 17 amino acids. CDR1 and CDR2 (germline): SGHVS, FNYEAQ. CDR3 region: CASSPPPLAGGQNEQFF. As DNA, the CDR3 is TGTGCCAGCAGCCCTCCTCCCCTAGCGGGGGGGCAGAATGAGCAGTTCTTC. Variable domain in full (rest from reference TRBV7-6 and TRBJ2-1): GAGVSQSPRYKVTKRGQDVALRCDPISGHVSLYWYRQALGQGPEFLTYFNYEAQQDKSGLPNDRFSAERPEGSISTLTIQRTEQRDSAMYRCASSPPPLAGGQNEQFFGPGTRLTVL.

The chain recombines TRBV20-1 with TRBJ2-7; TRBD1 agrees at 7 bases. Germline lookup yields CDR1 DFQATT and CDR2 SNEGSKA (reference sequence). Germline trimming cut 6 bases from V and 4 bases from J; bases unmatched to any gene: 9. The CDR3 runs 13 residues. CDR3 bases: TGCAGTGCCGCTCGCCGACAGGGTTACGAGCAGTACTTC. This translates into CSAARRQGYEQYF.

This clonotype was seen a few times. The rearrangement links TRBV11-1 to TRBJ1-2; 7 bases map to TRBD1. CDR1 is SGHAT and CDR2 is FQDESV in the germline V gene (reference sequence). The CDR3 covers 15 residues. V shed 7 bases, J shed 2 bases, and the junction held 10 bases outside the gene matches. The CDR3 nucleotides are TGTGCCAGCACCCCAATGAGAGGGGGCAACTATGGCTACACCTTC. Amino acid sequence: CASTPMRGGNYGYTF.

V and J are TRBV15 and TRBJ2-6; D is possibly TRBD1 (6 bases). CDR3 length: 15 amino acids. Germline V gives CDR1 LNHNV, CDR2 YYDKDF (reference sequence). Trimming shortened V by 5 bases and J by 0 bases, and 8 bases separated the two germline ends. CDR3 in DNA: TGTGCCACCAGCGTCAGGGGCTCTGGGGCCAACGTCCTGACTTTC. This codes for CATSVRGSGANVLTF.

This chain uses TRBV5-6 with TRBJ1-5; no firm D call. This CDR3 has 14 residues. The V gene lost 1 base and the J gene lost 6 bases, with 11 bases spanning the gap. CDR1 is SGHDT and CDR2 is YYEEEE in the germline V gene. This chain's CDR3 is CASSLMGSGQPQHF. Written as DNA, the CDR3 is TGTGCCAGCAGCTTGATGGGATCGGGTCAGCCCCAGCATTTT.

In this sample, this clonotype turned up a few times. The V gene is TRBV5-4, the J gene TRBJ2-5; D is possibly TRBD2 (8 bases). The CDR3 contains 15 residues. CDR1 and CDR2 (germline): SGHNT, YYREEE (reference sequence). V lost 4 bases and J 1 base, leaving 14 bases between the germline ends. CDR3 bases: TGTGCCAGCAGCCCGGGAGGGACAGCCCAAGAGACCCAGTACTTC. Amino acid sequence: CASSPGGTAQETQYF.

In the case of this clonotype: At one boundary the junction diverges from the germline segment, which might be a read error. V usage is TRBV7-8 and J usage is TRBJ2-1; 11 nucleotides align to TRBD2. Looked up from germline, CDR1 is SGHVS and CDR2 is FQNEAQ. This CDR3 is built from 17 residues. The CDR3 here is CASSLGGLAASYNEQFF. CDR3 coding DNA: TGTGCCAGCAGCTTAGGGGGACTAGCGGCATCCTACAATGAACAGTTCTTC.

This rearrangement joins TRBV12-3 or TRBV12-4 to TRBJ2-3; TRBD2 is a possible D gene (5 bases). Trimming shortened V by 6 bases and J by 3 bases, and 19 bases separated the two germline ends. This CDR3 is built from 16 residues. The CDR3 DNA sequence: TGTGCCAGCAGCCCCGAGGAGGAGATGGGAACAGATACGCAGTATTTT. This encodes CASSPEEEMGTDTQYF.

The rearrangement joins TRBV28 to TRBJ2-4; 8 bases agree with TRBD2. Germline V lookup: CDR1 MDHEN, CDR2 SYDVKM. This CDR3 contains 14 residues. The ends lost 9 bases at V and 3 bases at J; junction bases unmatched: 7. The CDR3 sequence is CASREGLVKNIQYF. DNA of the CDR3: TGTGCCAGTCGGGAGGGGTTAGTCAAAAACATTCAGTACTTC.